The 12 T cell receptor beta chains given below trace back to one sample, sequenced in a study of cytotoxic CD8 clonotypes in ibrutinib-treated CLL. The table came from immunoSEQ multiplex PCR; TCRdb's copy has only in-frame clones and leaves some out. Among 24,000 or so clones listed, 65% to 80% were seen once. The sample was PBMCs, taken after 12 months of ibrutinib treatment. The source of these receptors is a human donor with chronic lymphocytic leukemia.

There are a few counts of this clone. The chain employs TRBV4-2 and TRBJ1-6; 8 bases fit TRBD1. CDR3 length equals 14 residues. Germline CDR1 LGHNA, CDR2 YNFKEQ. After removal of 4 bases from V and 9 bases from J, the junction contained 5 bases not matched to a gene. Written as DNA, the CDR3 is TGTGCCAGCAGCCCGACAGGGGTTGGTTCACCCCTCCACTTT. Its translation: CASSPTGVGSPLHF.

In its sample, this clone was seen a few times. This chain uses TRBV9 with TRBJ2-5, with 12 bases matching TRBD2. This CDR3 has 17 amino acids. The germline CDR1 and CDR2 sequences are SGDLS and YYNGEE. Losses at the gene ends were 0 bases for V and 1 base for J; bases not matched to a gene: 4. CDR3 loop: CASSVALAGGSQETQYF. The CDR3 nucleotides are TGTGCCAGCAGCGTAGCACTAGCGGGGGGCTCCCAAGAGACCCAGTACTTC. The complete variable domain, with remaining parts taken from reference TRBV9 and TRBJ2-5, reads DSGVTQTPKHLITATGQRVTLRCSPRSGDLSVYWYQQSLDQGLQFLIQYYNGEERAKGNILERFSAQQFPDLHSELNLSSLELGDSALYFCASSVALAGGSQETQYFGPGTRLLVL.

This clone showed up just a few times. V gene TRBV5-6 combines with J gene TRBJ1-4; D gene unclear. This CDR3 is built from 13 residues. CDR1 is SGHDT and CDR2 is YYEEEE in the germline V gene. V shed 4 bases and J shed 12 bases, with 16 bases lying between them. This CDR3 reads CASSLERGEELFF. CDR3 DNA sequence: TGTGCCAGCAGCCTTGAGAGAGGTGAGGAACTGTTTTTT.

The rearrangement joins TRBV7-2 to TRBJ2-1; D is possibly TRBD1 (6 bases). In germline, CDR1 is SGHTA, CDR2 FQGNSA. V was pared by 2 bases and J by 9 bases, with 8 bases between. The CDR3 spans 12 residues. The CDR3 coding sequence is TGTGCCAGCAGCTTAATCAGGGGTGAGCAGTTCTTC. It translates to CASSLIRGEQFF.

The J gene is TRBJ2-1, the V gene TRBV11-2, with a weak D call TRBD1 (6 bases). Germline V gene lookup returns CDR1 SGHAT and CDR2 FQNNGV. V was cut by 5 bases and J by 9 bases, with 17 bases left in between. This CDR3 is 14 amino acids long. The CDR3 DNA sequence: TGTGCCAGCAGCCCCAGCCAGGGGCTGGGTGAGCAGTTCTTC. Its translation is CASSPSQGLGEQFF.

This clone was seen only once. The CDR3 spells CASTPAPRNTEAFF. CDR3 in DNA: TGTGCCAGCACCCCCGCCCCGAGGAACACTGAAGCTTTCTTT. The J gene is TRBJ1-1, the V gene TRBV28; D gene uncertain. CDR1 is MDHEN and CDR2 is SYDVKM in the germline V gene. This CDR3 is 14 amino acids long. V was cut by 7 bases and J by 1 base, with 13 bases left in between.

J is TRBJ2-3 and V is TRBV5-1; 11 bases fit TRBD2. The trim removed 0 bases at V and 2 bases at J, leaving 2 bases unmatched. The germline CDR1 and CDR2 sequences are SGHRS and YFSETQ. The CDR3 has 16 residues. The CDR3 region is CASSLVAGGFTDTQYF. The CDR3 DNA sequence: TGCGCCAGCAGCTTGGTAGCGGGGGGGTTCACAGATACGCAGTATTTT.

V and J are TRBV9 and TRBJ2-3; the D gene is possibly TRBD1 (6 bases). CDR3 size: 16 residues. The germline V and J ends were trimmed by 0 bases and 3 bases, with 14 bases remaining between them. The germline V gene encodes CDR1 SGDLS and CDR2 YYNGEE. CDR3 bases: TGTGCCAGCAGCGTAGGCCCAGGGGTTGAGACAGATACGCAGTATTTT. It yields the protein CASSVGPGVETDTQYF.

The chain carries TRBV9 and TRBJ2-2, with D perhaps TRBD1 or TRBD2 (5 bases each). CDR3 length equals 17 residues. Trimming took 0 bases from V and 5 from J, leaving 17 bases between them. In germline, CDR1 is SGDLS, CDR2 YYNGEE. CDR3 sequence: CASSVEPQVWGTGELFF. The CDR3 region has the DNA TGTGCCAGCAGCGTAGAACCCCAGGTTTGGGGGACCGGGGAGCTGTTTTTT.

V usage is TRBV11-2 and J usage is TRBJ1-1, with D perhaps TRBD1 (5 bases). From germline, CDR1 is SGHAT and CDR2 FQNNGV. The CDR3 loop spans 17 amino acids. Trimming shortened V by 4 bases and J by 0 bases, and 18 bases separated the two germline ends. The CDR3 here is CASSSNAGRFMNTEAFF. CDR3 bases: TGTGCCAGCAGCTCGAACGCGGGACGGTTCATGAACACTGAAGCTTTCTTT.

This sequence joins TRBV6-5 and TRBJ2-7; 8 bases fit TRBD2. Per germline, CDR1 MNHEY and CDR2 SVGAGI. This CDR3 comprises 15 residues. After removal of 6 bases from V and 0 bases from J, the junction contained 7 bases not matched to a gene. The CDR3 bases are TGTGCCAGCAGCCGACAGCGGGGGAGCTCCTACGAGCAGTACTTC. Translated: CASSRQRGSSYEQYF.

V is TRBV9 and J is TRBJ2-2; tentative D call: TRBD2 (5 bases). V lost 0 bases and J lost 0, with 6 bases in between. This CDR3 is built from 15 residues. Germline V lookup: CDR1 SGDLS, CDR2 YYNGEE. The CDR3 region has the DNA TGTGCCAGCAGCGTAGCTAGCTCGAACACCGGGGAGCTGTTTTTT. This encodes CASSVASSNTGELFF.